These 25 T cell receptor beta chains were all obtained from the same sample, sequenced in a study of cytomegalovirus exposure and HLA in healthy donors. A multiplex PCR was run with 60 Vbeta primers and 13 Jbeta primers. The table came from immunoSEQ multiplex PCR; TCRdb's copy has only in-frame clones and leaves some out. The sample yields more than 95,000 clones, over 70% seen once. Sequencing was carried out using PBMCs. The receptor source for this set is a woman aged 45-59 years in good health and CMV-seropositive.

The chain is built from TRBV19 and TRBJ1-1; D is ambiguous. The germline gives CDR1 LNHDA, CDR2 SQIVND (reference sequence). Between the trimmed V and J ends, which lost 8 bases and 3 bases, there was a span of 10 bases. This CDR3 spans 12 amino acids. DNA of the CDR3: TGTGCCAGTCGCGGTAGGTACACTGAAGCTTTCTTT. It translates to CASRGRYTEAFF.

The V call is TRBV25-1, the J call TRBJ2-7; 10 bases line up with TRBD2. Trimming at V came to 6 bases and at J to 7 bases, leaving 9 bases not matched to a gene. CDR3 length equals 14 residues. Germline V gene data show CDR1 as MGHDK and CDR2 as SYGVNS. Written as DNA, the CDR3 is TGTGCCAGCAGGTCGACTAGCGGGCCGACTGAGCAGTACTTC. Translated, it gives CASRSTSGPTEQYF.

The chain carries TRBV20-1 and TRBJ1-1; no clear D gene. Germline V CDR1 and CDR2: DFQATT, SNEGSKA (reference sequence). The CDR3 has 11 residues. The V gene lost 6 bases and the J gene lost 3 bases, with 8 bases spanning the gap. CDR3 DNA: TGCAGTGCCGGGCGGGACACTGAAGCTTTCTTT. Protein: CSAGRDTEAFF.

The chain couples TRBV19 to TRBJ2-5; D is unclear. This CDR3 contains 14 residues. V lost 3 bases, J lost 1 base, and 9 bases lay in between. Germline CDR1 LNHDA, CDR2 SQIVND (reference sequence). The CDR3, as DNA: TGTGCCAGTAGTATCGACGTAGCCCAAGAGACCCAGTACTTC. Amino acids: CASSIDVAQETQYF.

J is TRBJ2-7 and V is TRBV7-2; no firm D call. This CDR3 comprises 13 residues. The ends were cut back, 6 bases at V and 0 bases at J, with 9 bases in the middle. The germline V gene has CDR1 SGHTA and CDR2 FQGNSA. The CDR3 DNA sequence: TGTGCCAGCAGACTTCTGGTCTCCTACGAGCAGTACTTC. Translating gives CASRLLVSYEQYF.

V and J are TRBV19 and TRBJ1-1; no firm D call. Trimming left V 4 bases short and J 7 bases short, with 13 bases between. The germline CDR1 and CDR2 sequences are LNHDA and SQIVND (reference sequence). This CDR3 spans 13 amino acids. The CDR3, as DNA: TGTGCCAGTAGTACGACTGTTGGAGTTGAAGCTTTCTTT. This sequence encodes CASSTTVGVEAFF.

The V call is TRBV27, the J call TRBJ2-7; 8 bases align to TRBD2. V was pared by 6 bases and J by 2 bases, with 0 bases of the junction left unmatched. This CDR3 has 12 residues. Per germline, CDR1 MNHEY and CDR2 SMNVEV (reference sequence). The CDR3 DNA reads TGTGCCAGCAGCGGGAGGGCCTACGAGCAGTACTTC. This encodes CASSGRAYEQYF.

J is TRBJ1-3 and V is TRBV2, with D possibly matching TRBD1 (6 bases). Trimming took off 10 bases at V and 4 bases at J, with 26 bases between the two ends. Per germline, CDR1 SNHLY and CDR2 FYNNEI. The CDR3 has 17 amino acids. CDR3 in amino acids: CANFVPILRGAGNTIYF. The DNA for the CDR3 is TGTGCCAACTTCGTACCCATCCTCAGGGGTGCAGGAAACACCATATATTTT.

In this sample, this clone turned up a few times. The chain is built from TRBV2 and TRBJ1-2; D not certain. The germline gives CDR1 SNHLY, CDR2 FYNNEI. The CDR3 runs to 13 residues. The CDR3 loop reads CVIGRNLNYGYTF. Here the CDR3 DNA reads TGTGTGATCGGGAGAAACCTCAACTATGGCTACACCTTC.

The V and J genes are TRBV19 and TRBJ1-2, with D maybe TRBD1 (5 bases). The CDR3 contains 11 residues. CDR1 and CDR2 (germline): LNHDA, SQIVND (reference sequence). Trimming left V 7 bases short and J 5 bases short, with 8 bases between. The chain's CDR3 is CASTQGYGYTF. In DNA form, the CDR3 reads TGTGCCAGTACCCAGGGATATGGCTACACCTTC.

V is TRBV18 and J is TRBJ2-5; the D gene is possibly TRBD2 (6 bases). The germline gives CDR1 KGHSH, CDR2 LQKENI. V gave up 1 base and J gave up 1 base, with 10 bases separating them. The CDR3 is 15 residues long. DNA for the CDR3: TGTGCCAGCTCACCACTGGGACTGTCCCAAGAGACCCAGTACTTC. This codes for CASSPLGLSQETQYF.

The chain is built from TRBV9 and TRBJ2-7, with TRBD1 as a possible D gene (5 bases). Deletions cut 0 bases from V and 7 bases from J, with 11 bases between. Germline CDR1 and CDR2: SGDLS and YYNGEE. The CDR3 extends over 13 amino acids. CDR3 DNA: TGTGCCAGCAGCGTAGCTTCGGCAGGGGAGCAGTACTTC. The encoded protein is CASSVASAGEQYF.

The chain joins TRBV2 to TRBJ1-5; D gene unclear. Trimming removed 6 bases at V and 5 bases at J, with 17 bases between. The germline V gene has CDR1 SNHLY and CDR2 FYNNEI. CDR3 length: 15 residues. The CDR3 bases are TGTGCCAGCAGACTTTATGGGCAGGCTGATCAGCCCCAGCATTTT. The encoded protein is CASRLYGQADQPQHF. Full variable domain (outside the CDR3, taken from reference TRBV2 and TRBJ1-5): EPEVTQTPSHQVTQMGQEVILRCVPISNHLYFYWYRQILGQKVEFLVSFYNNEISEKSEIFDDQFSVERPDGSNFTLKIRSTKLEDSAMYFCASRLYGQADQPQHFGDGTRLSIL.

This chain's CDR3 is CASSFSAVGRELFF. The CDR3 nucleotides read TGTGCCAGCAGCTTTTCCGCGGTTGGCCGGGAGCTGTTTTTT. The V gene is TRBV5-6, the J gene TRBJ2-2; D is unclear. The V and J ends lost 2 bases and 9 bases respectively, with 14 bases between them. CDR3 length: 14 amino acids. Germline lookup yields CDR1 SGHDT and CDR2 YYEEEE.

The V call is TRBV7-2, the J call TRBJ2-7; D might be TRBD2 (7 bases). V lost 1 base, J lost 3 bases, and 10 bases lay in between. The CDR3 has 14 residues. CDR1 is SGHTA, CDR2 FQGNSA, per germline. CDR3 nucleotides: TGTGCCAGCAGCTTAGGGGGGGGGCTCTACGAGCAGTACTTC. This gives the protein CASSLGGGLYEQYF. Variable domain in full (rest from reference TRBV7-2 and TRBJ2-7): GAGVSQSPSNKVTEKGKDVELRCDPISGHTALYWYRQSLGQGLEFLIYFQGNSAPDKSGLPSDRFSAERTGGSVSTLTIQRTQQEDSAVYLCASSLGGGLYEQYFGPGTRLTVT.

This chain links TRBV2 with TRBJ1-4; D perhaps matches TRBD1 (6 bases). There are 13 residues in the CDR3. The V gene lost 4 bases and the J gene lost 5 bases, with 8 bases spanning the gap. Germline V CDR1 and CDR2: SNHLY, FYNNEI. CDR3 region: CASSVGQNEKLFF. As DNA, the CDR3 is TGTGCCAGCAGTGTCGGACAGAATGAAAAACTGTTTTTT.

The chain has TRBV5-1 and TRBJ1-2; TRBD1 matches 12 bases. V gave up 5 bases and J gave up 8 bases; unmatched junction bases: 4. Germline CDR1 SGHRS, CDR2 YFSETQ. The CDR3 length is 13 residues. The CDR3 DNA reads as TGCGCCAGCAGAACCGGGACAGGGGGCGGCTACACCTTC. It translates to CASRTGTGGGYTF.

The J gene is TRBJ2-3, the V gene TRBV5-1; 10 bases fit TRBD1. The germline CDR1 and CDR2 sequences are SGHRS and YFSETQ. The CDR3 spans 16 residues. Trimming cost V 3 bases and J 3 bases; bases outside gene matches: 7. DNA of the CDR3: TGCGCCAGCAGCTCAGGGACAGGGGTCATGACAGATACGCAGTATTTT. This translates into CASSSGTGVMTDTQYF.

This clone was recorded once. The chain couples TRBV7-2 to TRBJ1-1, with a possible D match to TRBD1 (5 bases). The V end lost 5 bases, the J end lost 0 bases, and 16 bases lay between the germline ends. There are 16 residues in the CDR3. Germline CDR1 and CDR2: SGHTA and FQGNSA. The CDR3 spells CASSPHPQGMNTEAFF. CDR3 nucleotide sequence: TGTGCCAGCAGCCCTCACCCCCAGGGAATGAACACTGAAGCTTTCTTT.

This clone is medium-sized within its sample. The chain combines TRBV19 with TRBJ1-1; D gene uncertain. The CDR3 loop spans 13 amino acids. Trimming cost V 3 bases and J 4 bases, with 9 bases left between them. Germline loops: CDR1 LNHDA, CDR2 SQIVND (reference sequence). Here the CDR3 DNA reads TGTGCCAGTAGTATTGGCGGGTCCACTGAAGCTTTCTTT. Its protein is CASSIGGSTEAFF. The complete variable domain, with remaining parts taken from reference TRBV19 and TRBJ1-1, reads DGGITQSPKYLFRKEGQNVTLSCEQNLNHDAMYWYRQDPGQGLRLIYYSQIVNDFQKGDIAEGYSVSREKKESFPLTVTSAQKNPTAFYLCASSIGGSTEAFFGQGTRLTVV.

The V gene is TRBV18, the J gene TRBJ2-7; possibly TRBD2 for D (5 bases). V lost 6 bases to trimming and J lost 4 bases, with 13 bases between them. Germline V gene data show CDR1 as KGHSH and CDR2 as LQKENI. The length of the CDR3 is 13 residues. The CDR3 DNA reads as TGTGCCAGCTCCCTTGGGGAGCGGTACGAGCAGTACTTC. It codes for CASSLGERYEQYF.

In nucleotides, the CDR3 is TGTGCCAGCAGTACTCGACAGGGGGCTTTTTCAGATACGCAGTATTTT. This encodes CASSTRQGAFSDTQYF. The genes are TRBV27 and TRBJ2-3; 10 positions agree with TRBD1. CDR3 length: 16 amino acids. Germline CDR1 is MNHEY and CDR2 is SMNVEV (reference sequence). The junction had 9 bases not matched to a gene; V was cut back by 5 bases and J by 4 bases.

The V call is TRBV11-2, the J call TRBJ1-6; 7 bases line up with TRBD1. The CDR3 runs to 14 residues. The trim removed 1 base at V and 6 bases at J, leaving 0 bases unmatched. Germline CDR1 SGHAT, CDR2 FQNNGV. CDR3 nucleotide sequence: TGTGCCAGCAGCTTAGGACAGGGTAATTCACCCCTCCACTTT. Translation: CASSLGQGNSPLHF.

The gene calls are TRBV5-1 and TRBJ2-3, with TRBD2 matching 8 bases. The germline V gene has CDR1 SGHRS and CDR2 YFSETQ. The CDR3 is made up of 15 amino acids. Germline trimming cut 6 bases from V and 4 bases from J; bases unmatched to any gene: 10. Written as DNA, the CDR3 is TGCGCCAGCACCAATAGCGGGGTTAGGGCAGATACGCAGTATTTT. Protein: CASTNSGVRADTQYF.

The rearrangement links TRBV11-2 to TRBJ1-1, with D maybe TRBD1 (6 bases). There are 13 residues in the CDR3. V gave up 5 bases and J gave up 4 bases, with 11 bases separating them. The V gene's germline CDR1 is SGHAT and CDR2 FQNNGV. This chain's CDR3 is CASSNQGSTEAFF. DNA of the CDR3: TGTGCCAGCAGCAACCAGGGGTCCACTGAAGCTTTCTTT. Full variable domain (remainder filled in from reference TRBV11-2 and TRBJ1-1): EAGVAQSPRYKIIEKRQSVAFWCNPISGHATLYWYQQILGQGPKLLIQFQNNGVVDDSQLPKDRFSAERLKGVDSTLKIQPAKLEDSAVYLCASSNQGSTEAFFGQGTRLTVV.